This T cell receptor beta chain came from a study of response to subunit inactivated influenza vaccine. Whole-study findings and limits: The study's authors posited that every seasonal influenza vaccination enlists few new T cells.

TCRdb re-called the RT-PCR reads with MiXCR, one entry per CDR3 protein. The sample lists around 180,000 distinct CDR3 sequences; around 9.2% were seen once. A remark on this clonotype: Its target is not known.

Germline CDR1 is MNHEY and CDR2 is SVGEGT. The CDR3 is made up of 14 amino acids. The V gene lost 4 bases and the J gene lost 8 bases, with 12 bases spanning the gap. The V and J genes are TRBV6-2 or TRBV6-3 and TRBJ1-6; D unresolved. This TCR derives from a middle-aged man who received an inactivated influenza vaccine. Material: non-naive T cells sorted from PBMCs, obtained on the day of vaccination. The CDR3 coding sequence is TGTGCCAGCAGTTTCGGTCTCGGGGATTCACCCCTCCACTTT. Translated, it gives CASSFGLGDSPLHF.